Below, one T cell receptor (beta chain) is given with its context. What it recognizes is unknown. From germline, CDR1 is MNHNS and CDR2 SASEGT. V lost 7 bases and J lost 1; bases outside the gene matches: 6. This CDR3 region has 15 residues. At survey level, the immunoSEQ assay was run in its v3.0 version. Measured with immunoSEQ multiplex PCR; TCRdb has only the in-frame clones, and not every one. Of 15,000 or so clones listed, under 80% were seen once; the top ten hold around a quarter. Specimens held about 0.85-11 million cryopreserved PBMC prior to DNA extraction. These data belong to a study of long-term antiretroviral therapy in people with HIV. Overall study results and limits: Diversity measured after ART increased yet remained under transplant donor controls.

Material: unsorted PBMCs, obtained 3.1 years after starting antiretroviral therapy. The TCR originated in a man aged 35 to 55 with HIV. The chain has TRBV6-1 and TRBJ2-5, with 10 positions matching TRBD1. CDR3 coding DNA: TGTGCCAGCACCGGGACAGGGGCCTTCCAAGAGACCCAGTACTTC. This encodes CASTGTGAFQETQYF.